The 2 T cell receptor beta chains presented below share a single source sample, sequenced in a study of cytomegalovirus exposure and HLA in healthy donors. Profiling relied on immunoSEQ multiplex PCR, and the TCRdb table lists in-frame clones only, not all of them. The data hold 110,000 or so clones, with 80% to 90% observed a single time. The specimen was PBMCs. The receptors come from a man younger than 35 in good health and CMV-seropositive.

This clone has a single count. The genes are TRBV18 and TRBJ1-6, with 8 bases fitting TRBD1. J gave up 8 bases and V 4 bases, and 7 bases lay outside the gene matches. Germline V lookup: CDR1 KGHSH, CDR2 LQKENI. CDR3 length: 15 residues. CDR3 sequence: CASSRTGGHDSPLHF. CDR3 bases: TGTGCCAGCTCACGCACAGGGGGACACGATTCACCCCTCCACTTT.

The chain has TRBV4-1 and TRBJ2-7; D not certain. This CDR3 has 13 residues. V lost 0 bases to trimming and J lost 3 bases, with 6 bases between them. The germline gives CDR1 MGHRA, CDR2 YSYEKL. CDR3 coding DNA: TGCGCCAGCAGCCAAGATTCCGGCTACGAGCAGTACTTC. It specifies CASSQDSGYEQYF.